This T cell receptor (beta chain) derives from a study of identical twins. The study's findings and limits: Whereas memory repertoires showed no such difference, abundant cord blood beta clonotypes carried fewer insertions.

Points on this clonotype: Its antigen is as yet unknown.

TCRdb reprocessed the 5' RACE reads with MiXCR, giving one entry per CDR3 protein. In the table there are roughly 1,500,000 distinct CDR3 sequences, 25% to 35% of which are singletons. Germline CDR1 ENHRY, CDR2 SYGVKD. The CDR3 sequence is 14 residues long. Trimming took off 2 bases at V and 6 bases at J, with 10 bases between the two ends. Donors were all healthy Caucasians. This sequence originates from a newborn girl in good health. The genes are TRBV10-3 and TRBJ2-2, with D unresolved. Specimen: cord blood. The CDR3 here is CAISENINPGELFF. The CDR3 bases are TGTGCCATCAGTGAGAATATTAACCCCGGGGAGCTGTTTTTT.